The 2 T cell receptor beta chains presented below share a single source sample, sequenced in a study of control samples from healthy donors and cancer patients. Produced via immunoSEQ multiplex PCR; TCRdb's table is partial and in-frame only. The sample includes about 120,000 clones, roughly 92% of them seen just once. Sequences were obtained from blood. The receptor source for this set is a man aged 18 to 30 in good health.

The V and J genes are TRBV19 and TRBJ1-2, with TRBD1 as a possible D gene (5 bases). The germline V gene encodes CDR1 LNHDA and CDR2 SQIVND (reference sequence). Trimming took 3 bases from V and 4 from J, leaving 12 bases between them. This CDR3 contains 14 residues. CDR3 in DNA: TGTGCCAGTAGTATTGGTTGGCAGGGCTATGGCTACACCTTC. As protein: CASSIGWQGYGYTF.

The chain employs TRBV6-5 and TRBJ2-7; D perhaps matches TRBD1 (6 bases). Deletions cut 0 bases from V and 0 bases from J, with 9 bases between. The CDR3 loop spans 15 amino acids. The germline V gene encodes CDR1 MNHEY and CDR2 SVGAGI. CDR3: CASSYSLTGSYEQYF. DNA for the CDR3: TGTGCCAGCAGTTACTCCCTGACAGGCTCCTACGAGCAGTACTTC.